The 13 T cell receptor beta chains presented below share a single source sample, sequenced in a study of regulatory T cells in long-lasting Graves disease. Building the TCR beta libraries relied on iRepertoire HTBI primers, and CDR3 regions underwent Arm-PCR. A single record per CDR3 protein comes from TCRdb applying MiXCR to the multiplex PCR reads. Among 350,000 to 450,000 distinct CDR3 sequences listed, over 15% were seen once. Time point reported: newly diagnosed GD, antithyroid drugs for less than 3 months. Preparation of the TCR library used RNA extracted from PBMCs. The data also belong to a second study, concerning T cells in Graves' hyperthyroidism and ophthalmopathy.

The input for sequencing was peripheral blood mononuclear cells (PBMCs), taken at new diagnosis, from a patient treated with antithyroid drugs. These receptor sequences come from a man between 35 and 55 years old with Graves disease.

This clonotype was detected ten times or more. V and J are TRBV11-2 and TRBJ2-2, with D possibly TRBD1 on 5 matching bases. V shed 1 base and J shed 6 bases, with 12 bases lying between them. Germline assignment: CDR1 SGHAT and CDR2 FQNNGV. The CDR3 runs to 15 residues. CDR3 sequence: CASSLVAIGAGELFF. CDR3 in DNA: TGTGCCAGCAGCTTAGTGGCCATAGGGGCCGGGGAGCTGTTTTTT.

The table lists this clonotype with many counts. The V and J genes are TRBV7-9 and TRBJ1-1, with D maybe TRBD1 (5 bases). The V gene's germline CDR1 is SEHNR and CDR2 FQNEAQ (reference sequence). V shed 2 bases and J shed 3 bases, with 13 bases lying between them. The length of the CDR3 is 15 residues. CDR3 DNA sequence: TGTGCCAGCAGCTTAACCGGGACGGTTGACACTGAAGCTTTCTTT. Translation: CASSLTGTVDTEAFF. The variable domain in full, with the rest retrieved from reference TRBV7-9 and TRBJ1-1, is DTGVSQNPRHKITKRGQNVTFRCDPISEHNRLYWYRQTLGQGPEFLTYFQNEAQLEKSRLLSDRFSAERPKGSFSTLEIQRTEQGDSAMYLCASSLTGTVDTEAFFGQGTRLTVV.

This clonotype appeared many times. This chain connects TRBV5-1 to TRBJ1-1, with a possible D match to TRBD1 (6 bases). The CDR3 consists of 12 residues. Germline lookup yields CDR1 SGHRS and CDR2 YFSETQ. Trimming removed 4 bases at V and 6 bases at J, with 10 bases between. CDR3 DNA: TGCGCCAGCAGCCAGGAGGGGGCTGAAGCTTTCTTT. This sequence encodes CASSQEGAEAFF. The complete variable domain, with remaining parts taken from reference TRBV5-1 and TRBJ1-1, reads KAGVTQTPRYLIKTRGQQVTLSCSPISGHRSVSWYQQTPGQGLQFLFEYFSETQRNKGNFPGRFSGRQFSNSRSEMNVSTLELGDSALYLCASSQEGAEAFFGQGTRLTVV.

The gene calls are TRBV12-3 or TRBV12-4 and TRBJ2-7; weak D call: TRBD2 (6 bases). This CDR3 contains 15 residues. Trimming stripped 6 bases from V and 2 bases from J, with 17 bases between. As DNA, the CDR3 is TGTGCCAGCAGGCCGGGACGGCGGGGCGCCTACGAGCAGTACTTC. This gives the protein CASRPGRRGAYEQYF.

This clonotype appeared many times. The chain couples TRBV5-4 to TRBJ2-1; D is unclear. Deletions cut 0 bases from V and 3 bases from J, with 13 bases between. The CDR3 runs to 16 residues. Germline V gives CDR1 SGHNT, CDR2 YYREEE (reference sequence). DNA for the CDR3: TGTGCCAGCAGCTTGGCCAGGAGAGGAAACTACAATGAGCAGTTCTTC. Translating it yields CASSLARRGNYNEQFF.

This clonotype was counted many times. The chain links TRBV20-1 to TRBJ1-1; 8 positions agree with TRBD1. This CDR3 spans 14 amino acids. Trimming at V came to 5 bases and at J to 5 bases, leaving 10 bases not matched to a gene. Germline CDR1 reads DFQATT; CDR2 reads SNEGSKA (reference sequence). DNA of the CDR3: TGCAGTGCTGCCGACCCGGGACAGGAAACTGAAGCTTTCTTT. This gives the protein CSAADPGQETEAFF.

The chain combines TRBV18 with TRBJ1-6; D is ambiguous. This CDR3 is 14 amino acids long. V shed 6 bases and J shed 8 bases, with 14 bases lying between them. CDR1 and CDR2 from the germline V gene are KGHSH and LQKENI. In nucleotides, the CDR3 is TGTGCCAGCTCTTCCGATCCTCGGCATTCACCCCTCCACTTT. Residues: CASSSDPRHSPLHF. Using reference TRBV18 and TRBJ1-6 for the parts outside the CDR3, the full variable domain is NAGVMQNPRHLVRRRGQEARLRCSPMKGHSHVYWYRQLPEEGLKFMVYLQKENIIDESGMPKERFSAEFPKEGPSILRIQQVVRGDSAAYFCASSSDPRHSPLHFGNGTRLTVT.

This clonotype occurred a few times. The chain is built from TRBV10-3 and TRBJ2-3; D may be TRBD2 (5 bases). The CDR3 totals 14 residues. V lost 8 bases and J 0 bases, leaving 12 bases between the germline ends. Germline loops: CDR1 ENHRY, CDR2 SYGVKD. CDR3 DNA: TGTGCCATCCGTGCGAGGGAGAGCACAGATACGCAGTATTTT. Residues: CAIRARESTDTQYF.

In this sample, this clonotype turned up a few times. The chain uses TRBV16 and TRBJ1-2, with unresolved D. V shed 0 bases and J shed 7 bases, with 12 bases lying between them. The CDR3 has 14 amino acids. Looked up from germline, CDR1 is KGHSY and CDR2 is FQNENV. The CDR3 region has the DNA TGTGCCAGCAGCCAATCTTCCACATTTCGTGGCTACACCTTC. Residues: CASSQSSTFRGYTF.

The CDR3 sequence: CASSLDPSGYTGELFF. Written as DNA, the CDR3 is TGCGCCAGCAGCTTGGATCCTAGCGGATACACCGGGGAGCTGTTTTTT. The gene calls are TRBV5-1 and TRBJ2-2, with TRBD2 identical over 7 bases. The length of the CDR3 is 16 residues. CDR1 is SGHRS and CDR2 is YFSETQ in the germline V gene. V lost 0 bases to trimming and J lost 3 bases; unmatched junction nucleotides: 5. Drawing the rest from reference TRBV5-1 and TRBJ2-2, the complete variable domain is KAGVTQTPRYLIKTRGQQVTLSCSPISGHRSVSWYQQTPGQGLQFLFEYFSETQRNKGNFPGRFSGRQFSNSRSEMNVSTLELGDSALYLCASSLDPSGYTGELFFGEGSRLTVL.

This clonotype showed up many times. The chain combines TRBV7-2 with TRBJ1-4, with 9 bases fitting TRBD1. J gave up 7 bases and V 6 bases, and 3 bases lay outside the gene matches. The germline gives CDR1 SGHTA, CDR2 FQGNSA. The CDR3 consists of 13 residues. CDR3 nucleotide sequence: TGTGCCAGCAGTTTGGACAGGGGTGAAAAACTGTTTTTT. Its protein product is CASSLDRGEKLFF.

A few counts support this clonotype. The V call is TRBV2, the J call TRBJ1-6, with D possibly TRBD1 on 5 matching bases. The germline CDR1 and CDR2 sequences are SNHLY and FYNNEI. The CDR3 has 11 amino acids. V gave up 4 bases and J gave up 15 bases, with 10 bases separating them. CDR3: CASSGGLNLHF. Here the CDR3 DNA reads TGTGCCAGCAGTGGGGGCCTCAACCTCCACTTT.

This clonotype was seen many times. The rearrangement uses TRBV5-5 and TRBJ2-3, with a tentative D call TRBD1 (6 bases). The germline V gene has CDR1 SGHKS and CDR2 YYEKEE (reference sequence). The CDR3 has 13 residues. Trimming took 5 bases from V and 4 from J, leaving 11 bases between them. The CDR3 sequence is CASSSRGSDTQYF. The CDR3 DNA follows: TGTGCCAGCAGTTCGAGGGGGTCAGATACGCAGTATTTT. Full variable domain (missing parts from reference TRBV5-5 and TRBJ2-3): DAGVTQSPTHLIKTRGQQVTLRCSPISGHKSVSWYQQVLGQGPQFIFQYYEKEERGRGNFPDRFSARQFPNYSSELNVNALLLGDSALYLCASSSRGSDTQYFGPGTRLTVL.